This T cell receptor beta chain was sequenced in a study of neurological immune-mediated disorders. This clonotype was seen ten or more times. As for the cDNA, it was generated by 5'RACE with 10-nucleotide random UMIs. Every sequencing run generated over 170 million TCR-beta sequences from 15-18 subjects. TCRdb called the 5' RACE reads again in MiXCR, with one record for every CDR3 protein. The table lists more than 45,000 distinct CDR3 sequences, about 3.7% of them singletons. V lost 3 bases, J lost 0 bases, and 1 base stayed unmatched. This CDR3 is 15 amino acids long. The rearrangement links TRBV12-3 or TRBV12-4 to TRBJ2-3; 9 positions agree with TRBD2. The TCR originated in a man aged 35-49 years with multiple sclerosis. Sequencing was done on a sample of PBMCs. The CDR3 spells CASSFSGGSTDTQYF. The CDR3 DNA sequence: TGTGCCAGCAGTTTTAGCGGGGGCAGCACAGATACGCAGTATTTT.